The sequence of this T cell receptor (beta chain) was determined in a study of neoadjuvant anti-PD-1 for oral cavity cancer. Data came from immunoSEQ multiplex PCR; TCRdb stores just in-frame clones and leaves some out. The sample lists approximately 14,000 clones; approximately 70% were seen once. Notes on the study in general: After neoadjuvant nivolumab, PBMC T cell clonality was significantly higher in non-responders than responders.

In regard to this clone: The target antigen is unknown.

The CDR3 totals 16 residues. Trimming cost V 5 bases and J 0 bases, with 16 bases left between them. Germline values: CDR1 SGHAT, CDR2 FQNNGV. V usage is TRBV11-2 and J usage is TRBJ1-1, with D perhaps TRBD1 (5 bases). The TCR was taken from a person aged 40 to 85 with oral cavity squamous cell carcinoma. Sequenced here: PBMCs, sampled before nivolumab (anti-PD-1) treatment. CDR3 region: CASSQPGRALNTEAFF. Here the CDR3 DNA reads TGTGCCAGCAGCCAGCCGGGACGCGCTCTGAACACTGAAGCTTTCTTT.